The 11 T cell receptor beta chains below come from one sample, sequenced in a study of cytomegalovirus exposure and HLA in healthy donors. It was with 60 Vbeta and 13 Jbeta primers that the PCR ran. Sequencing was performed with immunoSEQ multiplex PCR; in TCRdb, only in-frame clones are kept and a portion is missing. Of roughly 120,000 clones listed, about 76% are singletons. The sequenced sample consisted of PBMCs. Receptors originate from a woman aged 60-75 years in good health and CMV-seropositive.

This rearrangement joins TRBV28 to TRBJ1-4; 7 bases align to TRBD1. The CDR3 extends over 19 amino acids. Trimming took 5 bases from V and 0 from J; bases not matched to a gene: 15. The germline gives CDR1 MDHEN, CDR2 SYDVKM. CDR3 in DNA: TGTGCCAGCAGTCCTACAGGGGACGGAATTGTTGCAACTAATGAAAAACTGTTTTTT. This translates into CASSPTGDGIVATNEKLFF. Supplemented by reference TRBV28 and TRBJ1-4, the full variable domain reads DVKVTQSSRYLVKRTGEKVFLECVQDMDHENMFWYRQDPGLGLRLIYFSYDVKMKEKGDIPEGYSVSREKKERFSLILESASTNQTSMYLCASSPTGDGIVATNEKLFFGSGTQLSVL.

The DNA for the CDR3 is TGCGCCAGCAGCTTGGCCGGGTTCAATGAGCAGTTCTTC. Translated, it gives CASSLAGFNEQFF. V usage is TRBV5-1 and J usage is TRBJ2-1; no firm D call. The CDR3 has 13 residues. The germline V gene has CDR1 SGHRS and CDR2 YFSETQ. V lost 0 bases and J 6 bases, leaving 7 bases between the germline ends.

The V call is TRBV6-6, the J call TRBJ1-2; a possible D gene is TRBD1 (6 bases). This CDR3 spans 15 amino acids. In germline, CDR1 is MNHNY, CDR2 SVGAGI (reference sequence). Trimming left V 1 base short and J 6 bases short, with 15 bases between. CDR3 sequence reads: CASSYFEQGTHGYTF. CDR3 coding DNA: TGTGCCAGCAGTTACTTCGAACAGGGCACCCATGGCTACACCTTC.

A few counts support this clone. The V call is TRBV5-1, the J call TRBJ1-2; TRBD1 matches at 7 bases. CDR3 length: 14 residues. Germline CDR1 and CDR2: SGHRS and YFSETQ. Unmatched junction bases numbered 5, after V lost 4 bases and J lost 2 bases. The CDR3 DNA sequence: TGCGCCAGCAGCCCGGGGACAGCCAACTATGGCTACACCTTC. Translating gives CASSPGTANYGYTF.

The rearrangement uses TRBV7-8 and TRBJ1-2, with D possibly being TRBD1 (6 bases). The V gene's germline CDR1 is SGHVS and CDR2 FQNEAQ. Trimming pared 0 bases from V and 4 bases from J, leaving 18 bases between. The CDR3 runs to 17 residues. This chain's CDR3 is CASSLAATIGGLYGYTF. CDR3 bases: TGTGCCAGCAGCTTAGCGGCAACTATCGGGGGGCTCTATGGCTACACCTTC.

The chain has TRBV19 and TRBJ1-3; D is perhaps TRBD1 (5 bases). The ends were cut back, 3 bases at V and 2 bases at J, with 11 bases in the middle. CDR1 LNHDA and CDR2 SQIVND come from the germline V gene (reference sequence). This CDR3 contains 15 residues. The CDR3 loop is CASSIVGGAGNTIYF. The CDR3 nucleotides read TGTGCCAGTAGTATCGTGGGGGGAGCTGGAAACACCATATATTTT.

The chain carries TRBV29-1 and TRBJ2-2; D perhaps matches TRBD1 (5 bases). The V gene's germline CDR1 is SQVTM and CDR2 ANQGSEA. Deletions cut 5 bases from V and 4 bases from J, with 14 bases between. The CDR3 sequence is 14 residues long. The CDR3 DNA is TGCAGCGTTCGCGACCAGGGTTCCACCGGGGAGCTGTTTTTT. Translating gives CSVRDQGSTGELFF.

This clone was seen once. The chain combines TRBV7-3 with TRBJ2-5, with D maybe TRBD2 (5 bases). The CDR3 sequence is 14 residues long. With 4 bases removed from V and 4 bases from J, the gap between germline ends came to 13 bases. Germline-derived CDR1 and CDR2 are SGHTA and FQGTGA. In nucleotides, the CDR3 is TGTGCCAGCAGCTCCCCTAGCTCCCCAGAGACCCAGTACTTC. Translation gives CASSSPSSPETQYF.

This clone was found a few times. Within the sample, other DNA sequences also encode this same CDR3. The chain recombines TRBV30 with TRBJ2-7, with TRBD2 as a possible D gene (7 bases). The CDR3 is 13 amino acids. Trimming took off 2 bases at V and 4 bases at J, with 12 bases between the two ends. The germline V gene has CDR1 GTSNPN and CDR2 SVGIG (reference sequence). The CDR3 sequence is CAWSRGAVYEQYF. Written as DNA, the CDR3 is TGTGCCTGGAGTCGGGGGGCCGTGTACGAGCAGTACTTC.

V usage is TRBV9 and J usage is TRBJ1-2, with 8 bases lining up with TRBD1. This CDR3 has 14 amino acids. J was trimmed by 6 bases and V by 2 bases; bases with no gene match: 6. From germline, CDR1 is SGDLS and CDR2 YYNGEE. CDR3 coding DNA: TGTGCCAGCAGCGTCCGCTCAGGGGGCAATGGCTACACCTTC. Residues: CASSVRSGGNGYTF.

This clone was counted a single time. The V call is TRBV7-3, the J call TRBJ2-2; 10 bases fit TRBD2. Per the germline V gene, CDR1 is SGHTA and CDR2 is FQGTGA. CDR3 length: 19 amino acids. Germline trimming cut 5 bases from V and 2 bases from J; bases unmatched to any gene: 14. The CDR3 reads CASSPHFTLAGENTGELFF. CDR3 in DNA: TGTGCCAGCAGCCCACACTTTACTCTAGCGGGGGAAAACACCGGGGAGCTGTTTTTT. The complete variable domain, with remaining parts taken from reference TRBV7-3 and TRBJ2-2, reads GAGVSQTPSNKVTEKGKYVELRCDPISGHTALYWYRQSLGQGPEFLIYFQGTGAADDSGLPNDRFFAVRPEGSVSTLKIQRTERGDSAVYLCASSPHFTLAGENTGELFFGEGSRLTVL.